This record looks at one TCR beta chain sequence and its context. Germline assignment: CDR1 LGHNA and CDR2 YNFKEQ. The CDR3 is made up of 12 amino acids. V lost 1 base and J 4 bases, leaving 5 bases between the germline ends. Source study methods: Amplification of reference gene primers was used by the study to estimate nucleated cell counts. The repertoire was sequenced with immunoSEQ multiplex PCR; TCRdb's copy has only in-frame clones and lacks some. Clonal size and the V and J genes are those of that table, whereas D and trimming came from the DNA. The profile covers more than 85,000 clones, with about 85% appearing a single time and 4% to 5% taken by the ten largest. The source of the sample is a study of blood T cell repertoires in COVID-19. Study-level background: Spain, Italy and the United States supplied samples that represented acute and convalescent COVID-19. PBMCs, B-cell-depleted T cells, or T cells were the source of the cDNA or gDNA that made up the material.

This clonotype was sampled from a man aged 50 to 59 with acute or convalescent COVID-19. V usage is TRBV4-2 and J usage is TRBJ2-7, with unresolved D. The sample taken for sequencing was peripheral blood. The CDR3 nucleotides read TGTGCCAGCAGCCAAGGGGCTTACGAGCAGTACTTC. Its translation is CASSQGAYEQYF.